These 3 T cell receptor beta chains were sequenced from one sample in a study of blood T cells in healthy people across ages. Using a J-beta primer mix together with a sample-barcoded 5' primer, a second PCR was run for roughly 6 to 12 cycles. TCRdb itself ran the 5' RACE reads through MiXCR, one entry per CDR3 protein. The sample shows over 700,000 distinct CDR3 sequences, approximately 25% of them seen only once. This same sample was also taken into another study, of T cells of mothers and their children.

Sequencing input: blood. Receptors were obtained from a boy between 5 and 17 years old in good health.

The rearrangement links TRBV7-3 to TRBJ2-5, with a tentative D call TRBD1 (6 bases). CDR1 SGHTA and CDR2 FQGTGA come from the germline V gene. Trimming stripped 1 base from V and 5 bases from J, with 11 bases between. This CDR3 contains 14 residues. The CDR3 coding sequence is TGTGCCAGCAGCTTAAGGGGGCCTCGGGAGACCCAGTACTTC. Translation: CASSLRGPRETQYF.

This clonotype was seen a handful of times. This chain joins TRBV9 and TRBJ2-5; D gene uncertain. This CDR3 is 16 amino acids long. The germline V gene has CDR1 SGDLS and CDR2 YYNGEE. The V gene lost 0 bases and the J gene lost 0 bases, with 12 bases spanning the gap. The CDR3 sequence: CASSVGERNYQETQYF. CDR3 nucleotides: TGTGCCAGCAGCGTAGGTGAAAGGAACTACCAAGAGACCCAGTACTTC.

The V gene is TRBV29-1, the J gene TRBJ2-1, with D maybe TRBD2 (5 bases). This CDR3 contains 15 residues. Trimming removed 8 bases from V and 0 bases from J, with 17 bases in between. Germline V gene sequence: CDR1 SQVTM, CDR2 ANQGSEA. In nucleotides, the CDR3 is TGCAGCTTCCTTCGCAGCGGTCGCTCCTACAATGAGCAGTTCTTC. Translation gives CSFLRSGRSYNEQFF.